Sequencing of this TCR beta chain was carried out in a study of Graves' ophthalmopathy and Graves' hyperthyroidism. Study-wide points: In blood, most expanded thyroid clonotypes above 0.001 frequency were also detected. Progression of ophthalmopathy was predicted by the model with about 66% sensitivity and around 72% specificity.

As the template, RNA transcripts were used to amplify TCR beta CDR3 regions. Second-round multiplex PCR followed a first-round RT-PCR using HTBI primers. TCRdb reprocessed the multiplex PCR reads with MiXCR, giving one entry per CDR3 protein. Of over a million distinct CDR3 sequences listed, about two fifths were seen once; the top ten hold approximately 12%. The CDR3 loop spans 13 amino acids. V lost 7 bases to trimming and J lost 5 bases, with 14 bases between them. Per the germline V gene, CDR1 is SEHNR and CDR2 is FQNEAQ (reference sequence). Notes on this clonotype: No antigen is known for it.

The chain carries TRBV7-9 and TRBJ1-2; tentative D call: TRBD1 (6 bases). The sample was peripheral blood or thyroid tissue (not recorded which). This TCR was recovered from an adult man with Graves' hyperthyroidism. CDR3: CASIPGAGYGYTF. CDR3 in DNA: TGTGCCAGCATCCCAGGGGCGGGATATGGCTACACCTTC.